Listed below are T cell receptor beta chains from one sample, sequenced in a study of T cells in localized non-small cell lung cancer. Measured with immunoSEQ multiplex PCR; TCRdb has only the in-frame clones, and not every one. The sample has about 24,000 clones, around 85% seen once. The sequenced sample was peripheral blood, obtained before any cancer treatment. The receptors derive from a male donor aged 60 or older with stage II squamous cell lung carcinoma. CDR3s include the opening cysteine and the closing phenylalanine or tryptophan. The D gene is left open where the match is weak. Size is omitted from some rows. Given values are once, few, many or a class for expanded clones.

d_call	clone_size	j_call	v_call	cdr3_aa	cdr3_nt
-	-	TRBJ1-2	TRBV28	CASSGPYGYTF	TGTGCCAGCTCCGGGCCCTATGGCTACACCTTC
-	-	TRBJ1-2	TRBV10-2	CASSGQLYGYTF	TGCGCCAGCAGTGGGCAGTTGTATGGCTACACCTTC
-	once	TRBJ1-3	TRBV4-1	CASSQESSESGNTIYF	TGCGCCAGCAGCCAAGAATCAAGCGAGTCTGGAAACACCATATATTTT
TRBD1	-	TRBJ1-4	TRBV4-3	CASSLTGTATNEKLFF	TGCGCCAGCAGCCTTACGGGGACAGCAACTAATGAAAAACTGTTTTTT
-	once	TRBJ1-4	TRBV10-3	CAISESWANEKLFF	TGTGCCATCAGTGAGTCGTGGGCTAATGAAAAACTGTTTTTT
-	-	TRBJ1-3	TRBV19	CASGTTGNVGNTIYF	TGTGCCAGTGGAACCACAGGGAACGTCGGAAACACCATATATTTT
-	-	TRBJ1-1	TRBV7-8	CASSIDANTEAFF	TGTGCCAGCAGCATTGACGCGAACACTGAAGCTTTCTTT
TRBD1	-	TRBJ2-4	TRBV7-2	CASSLVGRTGGAASIQYF	TGTGCCAGCAGCTTAGTCGGTCGCACAGGGGGCGCGGCTAGCATTCAGTACTTC
-	once	TRBJ1-4	TRBV9	CASSVAGGSNEKLFF	TGTGCCAGCAGCGTAGCAGGTGGTTCTAATGAAAAACTGTTTTTT
-	-	TRBJ1-1	TRBV19	CASSLLHERNTEAFF	TGTGCCAGTAGTTTACTACACGAAAGGAACACTGAAGCTTTCTTT
-	-	TRBJ2-1	TRBV2	CASSDRAINYNEQFF	TGTGCCAGCAGTGACCGGGCAATCAATTACAATGAGCAGTTCTTC
TRBD1	once	TRBJ1-5	TRBV6-5	CASSYARGRGQPQHF	TGTGCCAGCAGTTACGCCAGGGGGCGAGGTCAGCCCCAGCATTTT
-	-	TRBJ2-7	TRBV19	CASTKAWGAVGEQYF	TGTGCCAGTACCAAGGCATGGGGTGCAGTTGGCGAGCAGTACTTC
TRBD1	-	TRBJ2-3	TRBV5-1	CASSLAGQGRTDTQYF	TGCGCCAGCAGCTTGGCCGGACAGGGCAGGACAGATACGCAGTATTTT
-	once	TRBJ2-3	TRBV7-9	CASSLGRHNTDTQYF	TGTGCCAGCAGCTTGGGACGGCACAACACAGATACGCAGTATTTT
TRBD1	-	TRBJ1-1	TRBV6-1	CASERDRGSRTEAFF	TGTGCCAGCGAGAGGGACAGGGGGTCCCGAACTGAAGCTTTCTTT
TRBD2	-	TRBJ2-1	TRBV7-2	CASSYQAGAIYNEQFF	TGTGCCAGCAGTTATCAAGCGGGGGCAATTTACAATGAGCAGTTCTTC